The 5 T cell receptor beta chains below all came from one sample that was sequenced in a study of vaccination effects on CD4 cells after COVID-19. Their specific antigens are unknown. Here immunoSEQ multiplex PCR was the method, and the copy in TCRdb shows in-frame clones only, minus some. The sample comprises tens of thousands of clones, over 65% of which are singletons, and around 2.1% rests with the top ten. The culture ran for approximately 9 days before CD4+ T cells were isolated. As their vaccination, participants received two doses of either BNT162b2 or mRNA-1273. The material sequenced was CD4+ T cells from PBMCs cultured without peptide, taken after COVID-19 vaccination. The receptors originated from a human donor who received a COVID-19 vaccine.

The genes are TRBV7-8 and TRBJ2-1, with 9 bases that match TRBD2. The CDR3 has 15 amino acids. The germline CDR1 and CDR2 sequences are SGHVS and FQNEAQ. J was trimmed by 3 bases and V by 5 bases; bases with no gene match: 5. CDR3 bases: TGTGCCAGCAGCGCAACTAGCGGGCTCTACAATGAGCAGTTCTTC. Its translation is CASSATSGLYNEQFF.

This clone was picked up one time. V is TRBV7-2 and J is TRBJ1-5; a possible D gene is TRBD1 (6 bases). CDR3 length: 18 residues. V shed 1 base and J shed 0 bases, with 16 bases lying between them. In germline, CDR1 is SGHTA, CDR2 FQGNSA. DNA of the CDR3: TGTGCCAGCAGCTTAGGACAGGCGGTGATTTATAGCAATCAGCCCCAGCATTTT. Translating gives CASSLGQAVIYSNQPQHF. Together with reference TRBV7-2 and TRBJ1-5, the CDR3 gives the full variable domain: GAGVSQSPSNKVTEKGKDVELRCDPISGHTALYWYRQSLGQGLEFLIYFQGNSAPDKSGLPSDRFSAERTGGSVSTLTIQRTQQEDSAVYLCASSLGQAVIYSNQPQHFGDGTRLSIL.

This chain connects TRBV6-5 to TRBJ1-4, with a weak D call TRBD1 (5 bases). CDR1 and CDR2 (germline): MNHEY, SVGAGI. Deletions cut 6 bases from V and 11 bases from J, with 13 bases between. The CDR3 is made up of 12 amino acids. The CDR3, as DNA: TGTGCCAGCAGATCCGACAGATCGAAACTGTTTTTT. Amino acid sequence: CASRSDRSKLFF.

This chain joins TRBV18 and TRBJ2-6; D is tentatively TRBD1 or TRBD2 (5 bases each). V lost 0 bases to trimming and J lost 2 bases, with 5 bases between them. The CDR3 loop spans 15 amino acids. CDR1 is KGHSH and CDR2 is LQKENI in the germline V gene. The CDR3 bases are TGTGCCAGCTCACCACCGGGGGCTGGGGCCAACGTCCTGACTTTC. Amino acids: CASSPPGAGANVLTF.

The table lists this clone with a count of one. The chain has TRBV1 and TRBJ2-6. TRBV1 is recorded as a pseudogene. This CDR3 spans 18 amino acids. In DNA, the CDR3 is TGCACCAGCAGCCAAGAAAACTACAGACGATCTGGGGCCAACGTCCTGACTTTC. Translated: CTSSQENYRRSGANVLTF.